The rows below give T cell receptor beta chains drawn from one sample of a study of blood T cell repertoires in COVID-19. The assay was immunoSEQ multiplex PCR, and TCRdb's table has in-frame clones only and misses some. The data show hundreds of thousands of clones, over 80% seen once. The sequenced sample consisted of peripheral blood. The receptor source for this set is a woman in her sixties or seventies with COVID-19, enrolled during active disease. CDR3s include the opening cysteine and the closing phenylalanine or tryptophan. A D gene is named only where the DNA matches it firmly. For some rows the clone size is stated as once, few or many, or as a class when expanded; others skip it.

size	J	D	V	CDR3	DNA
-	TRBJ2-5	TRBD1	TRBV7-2	CASSLGDRGVETQYF	TGTGCCAGCAGCTTAGGGGACAGGGGGGTGGAGACCCAGTACTTC
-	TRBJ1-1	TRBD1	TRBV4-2	CASSQDRDRVNTEAFF	TGTGCCAGCAGCCAAGACCGGGACAGAGTGAACACTGAAGCTTTCTTT
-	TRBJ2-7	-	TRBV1	CTSIREIPTYEQYF	TGCACCAGCATCCGAGAAATTCCTACTTACGAGCAGTACTTC
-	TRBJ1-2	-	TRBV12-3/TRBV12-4	CASSLTGVGYTF	TGTGCCAGCAGTTTAACGGGGGTTGGCTACACCTTC
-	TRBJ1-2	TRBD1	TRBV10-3	CAISFISGGQGKEGYTF	TGTGCCATCAGTTTCATCTCGGGGGGACAGGGCAAAGAAGGCTACACCTTC
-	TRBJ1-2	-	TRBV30	CAWMRGAEGYTF	TGTGCCTGGATGCGGGGGGCGGAGGGCTACACCTTC
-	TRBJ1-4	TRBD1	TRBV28	CASSLLGQEVEKLFF	TGTGCCAGCAGTTTATTGGGACAGGAGGTTGAAAAACTGTTTTTT
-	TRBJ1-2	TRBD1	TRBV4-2	CASSQPGQLGYTF	TGTGCCAGCAGCCAGCCGGGACAGTTGGGCTACACCTTC
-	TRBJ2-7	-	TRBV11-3	CASSLFSDSYEQYF	TGTGCCAGCAGCTTATTTAGCGACTCCTACGAGCAGTACTTC
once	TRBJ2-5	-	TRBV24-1	CATSDNIFRTQYF	TGTGCCACCAGTGATAACATCTTTCGGACCCAGTACTTC
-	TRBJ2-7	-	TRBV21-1	CASSLVRAIQNEQYF	TGTGCCAGCAGCCTGGTGAGGGCCATCCAGAACGAGCAGTACTTC
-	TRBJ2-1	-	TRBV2	CASSELWGAYNEQFF	TGTGCCAGCAGTGAATTGTGGGGGGCCTACAATGAGCAGTTCTTC
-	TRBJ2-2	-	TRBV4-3	CASSQDYYRVAGELFF	TGCGCCAGCAGCCAAGATTATTACAGGGTGGCCGGGGAGCTGTTTTTT
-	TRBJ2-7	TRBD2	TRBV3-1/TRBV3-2	CASSQGGYEQYF	TGTGCCAGCAGCCAGGGGGGGTACGAGCAGTACTTC
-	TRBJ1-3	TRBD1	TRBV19	CASNDRGGNTIYF	TGTGCCAGTAACGACAGGGGAGGAAACACCATATATTTT
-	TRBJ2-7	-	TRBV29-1	CSVDPGRGEQYF	TGCAGCGTTGATCCAGGGCGCGGCGAGCAGTACTTC
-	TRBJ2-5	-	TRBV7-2	CASSSNRRTQYF	TGTGCCAGCAGCTCTAACAGAAGGACCCAGTACTTC
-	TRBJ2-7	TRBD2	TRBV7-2	CASSLGTSGPFYEQYF	TGTGCCAGCAGCTTGGGGACTAGCGGGCCATTCTACGAGCAGTACTTC
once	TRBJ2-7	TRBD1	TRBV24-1	CATSDFTGQGSYEQYF	TGTGCCACCAGTGATTTTACGGGACAGGGCTCCTACGAGCAGTACTTC
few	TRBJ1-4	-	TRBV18	CASSQGYTNEKLFF	TGTGCCAGCTCACAGGGGTACACTAATGAAAAACTGTTTTTT
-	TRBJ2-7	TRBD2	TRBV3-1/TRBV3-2	CASSHPSGIYEQYF	TGTGCCAGCAGCCATCCTAGCGGGATCTACGAGCAGTACTTC
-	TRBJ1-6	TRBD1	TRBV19	CASREGTGDHSPLHF	TGTGCCAGTCGCGAGGGGACAGGGGATCATTCACCCCTCCACTTT
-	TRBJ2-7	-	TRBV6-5	CASSYSNRFSYEQYF	TGTGCCAGCAGTTACTCGAACAGGTTCTCCTACGAGCAGTACTTC
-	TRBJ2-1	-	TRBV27	CASSLLSGHPYNEQFF	TGTGCCAGCAGTCTACTTAGCGGTCATCCCTACAATGAGCAGTTCTTC
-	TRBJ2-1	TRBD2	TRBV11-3	CASSLGGSSYNEQFF	TGTGCCAGCAGCTTGGGGGGGAGCTCCTACAATGAGCAGTTCTTC
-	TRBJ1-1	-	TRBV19	CASSFIGTEAFF	TGTGCCAGTAGTTTCATCGGGACAGAAGCTTTCTTT
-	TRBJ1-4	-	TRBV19	CASSNSVNEKLFF	TGTGCCAGTAGTAACTCCGTTAATGAAAAACTGTTTTTT
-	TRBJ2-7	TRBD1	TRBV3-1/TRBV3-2	CASSQDGTGLFEQYF	TGTGCCAGCAGCCAAGATGGGACAGGCCTTTTCGAGCAGTACTTC
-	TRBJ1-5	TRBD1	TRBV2	CASTGGQVSNQPQHF	TGTGCCAGCACCGGGGGACAGGTGAGCAATCAGCCCCAGCATTTT
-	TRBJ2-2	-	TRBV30	CARGDTDTGELFF	TGTGCCAGAGGGGACACCGACACCGGGGAGCTGTTTTTT